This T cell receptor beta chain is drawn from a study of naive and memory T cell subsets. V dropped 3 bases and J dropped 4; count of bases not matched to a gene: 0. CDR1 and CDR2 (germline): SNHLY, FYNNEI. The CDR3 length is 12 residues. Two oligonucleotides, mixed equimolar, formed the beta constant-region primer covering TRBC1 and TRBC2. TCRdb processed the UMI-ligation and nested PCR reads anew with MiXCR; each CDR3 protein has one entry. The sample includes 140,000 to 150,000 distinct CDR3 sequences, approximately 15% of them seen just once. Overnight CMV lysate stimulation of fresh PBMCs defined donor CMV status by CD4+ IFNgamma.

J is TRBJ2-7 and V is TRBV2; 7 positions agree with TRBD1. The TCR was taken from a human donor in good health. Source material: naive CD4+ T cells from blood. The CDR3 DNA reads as TGTGCCAGCAGTGAGGACAGGTACGAGCAGTACTTC. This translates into CASSEDRYEQYF.